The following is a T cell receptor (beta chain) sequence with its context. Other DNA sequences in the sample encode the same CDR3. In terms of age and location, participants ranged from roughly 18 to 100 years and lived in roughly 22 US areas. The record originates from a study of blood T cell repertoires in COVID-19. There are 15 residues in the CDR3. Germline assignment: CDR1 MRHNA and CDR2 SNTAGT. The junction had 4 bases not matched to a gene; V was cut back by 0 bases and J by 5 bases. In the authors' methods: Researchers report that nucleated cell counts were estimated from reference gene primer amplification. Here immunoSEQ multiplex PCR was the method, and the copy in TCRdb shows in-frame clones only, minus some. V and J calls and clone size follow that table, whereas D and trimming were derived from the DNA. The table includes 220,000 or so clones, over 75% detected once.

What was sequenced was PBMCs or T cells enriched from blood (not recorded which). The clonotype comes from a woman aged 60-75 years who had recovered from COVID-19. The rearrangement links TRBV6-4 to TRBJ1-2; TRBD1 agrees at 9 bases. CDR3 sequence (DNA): TGTGCCAGCAGTGACTCTGCGGGACAGGGATATGGCTACACCTTC. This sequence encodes CASSDSAGQGYGYTF.